Listed here are 32 T cell receptor beta chains from one sample, sequenced in a study of low-dose radiotherapy and immunotherapy resistance in tumors. Primers targeting TRAV and TRBV primed first-strand cDNA, covering alpha and beta chains. PCR amplification of the TCRs was performed with Phusion for 15 to 25 PCR cycles, and it relied on a constant-region primer together with a V-primer adapter. TCRdb ran MiXCR on the reads and lists one entry per CDR3 protein. This sample yields about 60,000 distinct CDR3 sequences, of which under 30% are seen a single time; 5.5% to 6.5% belongs to the top ten. The time point was: before trial treatment. The sequencing used PBMCs, collected before treatment. These receptors all come from a male donor with prostate cancer.

There are many counts of this clonotype. The chain links TRBV28 to TRBJ1-2; TRBD1 agrees at 9 bases. The germline gives CDR1 MDHEN, CDR2 SYDVKM. This CDR3 spans 14 amino acids. V shed 2 bases and J 4 bases; nucleotides not matched to a gene: 2. CDR3 nucleotides: TGTGCCAGCAGTTTAGGGGACAGGGTCTATGGCTACACCTTC. As protein: CASSLGDRVYGYTF.

Ten or more counts support this clonotype. The chain is built from TRBV5-5 and TRBJ1-1; D not certain. Between the trimmed V and J ends, which lost 2 bases and 8 bases, there was a span of 13 bases. The CDR3 is 13 amino acids. Germline V gene lookup returns CDR1 SGHKS and CDR2 YYEKEE (reference sequence). The CDR3 DNA sequence: TGTGCCAGCAGCTTAACACCTAGTTACGAAGCTTTCTTT. It yields the protein CASSLTPSYEAFF.

This clonotype was seen many times. This chain connects TRBV5-5 to TRBJ1-1, with a tentative D call TRBD1 (6 bases). This CDR3 is built from 14 residues. Germline V gives CDR1 SGHKS, CDR2 YYEKEE (reference sequence). Trimming took off 2 bases at V and 11 bases at J, with 19 bases between the two ends. The CDR3 is CASSLAGAARTAFF. In nucleotides, the CDR3 is TGTGCCAGCAGCTTAGCGGGGGCGGCCAGGACTGCTTTCTTT.

This clonotype was found many times. In DNA, the CDR3 is TGTGCCAGCAGCCAAGGCGGGGCAAGCACAGATACGCAGTATTTT. This codes for CASSQGGASTDTQYF. The chain uses TRBV3-1 and TRBJ2-3; D may be TRBD2 (6 bases). V lost 1 base, J lost 0 bases, and 8 bases lay in between. This CDR3 region has 15 residues. Germline V gene data show CDR1 as LGHDT and CDR2 as YNNKEL (reference sequence).

This clonotype has at least ten counts. The CDR3 DNA is TGTGCCAGCACTATTGGGAACTATGGCTACACCTTC. Encoded protein: CASTIGNYGYTF. This chain connects TRBV6-2 or TRBV6-3 to TRBJ1-2, with D hard to call. In germline, CDR1 is MNHEY, CDR2 SVGEGT. Trimming removed 7 bases at V and 2 bases at J, with 8 bases between. The CDR3 runs to 12 residues.

The table lists this clonotype with many counts. The chain combines TRBV5-1 with TRBJ2-2, with 7 bases aligning to TRBD2. The germline V gene encodes CDR1 SGHRS and CDR2 YFSETQ. Trimming removed 2 bases from V and 5 bases from J; junction bases left unmatched: 6. The CDR3 length is 15 residues. CDR3 bases: TGCGCCAGCAGCTTCTTAGCGGGTTGGACCGGGGAGCTGTTTTTT. This translates into CASSFLAGWTGELFF.

The V gene is TRBV2, the J gene TRBJ2-4; 8 nucleotides line up with TRBD1. Germline lookup yields CDR1 SNHLY and CDR2 FYNNEI. The CDR3 extends over 14 amino acids. J was trimmed by 3 bases and V by 7 bases; bases with no gene match: 5. CDR3 region: CASNLQGGKNIQYF. The CDR3 region has the DNA TGTGCCAGCAATCTACAGGGGGGCAAAAACATTCAGTACTTC.

In its sample, this clonotype was seen a few times. The J gene is TRBJ1-5, the V gene TRBV2, with TRBD1 matching 8 bases. Germline V lookup: CDR1 SNHLY, CDR2 FYNNEI. Germline trimming cut 7 bases from V and 1 base from J; bases unmatched to any gene: 18. This CDR3 region has 19 residues. The CDR3 protein is CASKGGGQGGSVSNQPQHF. CDR3 nucleotide sequence: TGTGCCAGCAAGGGCGGAGGACAGGGAGGATCGGTGAGCAATCAGCCCCAGCATTTT. Filled out from reference TRBV2 and TRBJ1-5, the complete variable domain reads EPEVTQTPSHQVTQMGQEVILRCVPISNHLYFYWYRQILGQKVEFLVSFYNNEISEKSEIFDDQFSVERPDGSNFTLKIRSTKLEDSAMYFCASKGGGQGGSVSNQPQHFGDGTRLSIL.

This clonotype was recorded a few times. A much bigger clone sits one base away, suggesting this may be a read error. The V gene is TRBV7-2, the J gene TRBJ1-1; 8 nucleotides match TRBD1. Germline CDR1 and CDR2: SGHTA and FQGNSA. Trimming at V came to 5 bases and at J to 0 bases, leaving 2 bases not matched to a gene. The CDR3 is made up of 14 amino acids. DNA for the CDR3: TGTGCCAGCAGCCCGGGACAGGTGAACACTGAAGCTTTCTTT. It yields the protein CASSPGQVNTEAFF.

This clonotype was recorded many times. The chain employs TRBV12-3 or TRBV12-4 and TRBJ1-4; TRBD1 matches at 7 bases. Unmatched junction bases numbered 5, after V lost 7 bases and J lost 0 bases. The CDR3 has 15 residues. CDR3 bases: TGTGCCAGCACCCAGACAGGGTCAACTAATGAAAAACTGTTTTTT. Amino acid sequence: CASTQTGSTNEKLFF.

At least ten counts were recorded for this clonotype. The chain employs TRBV13 and TRBJ1-1; the D gene is possibly TRBD1 (6 bases). The CDR3 extends over 16 amino acids. The germline gives CDR1 PRHDT, CDR2 FYEKMQ (reference sequence). V lost 2 bases to trimming and J lost 2 bases, with 15 bases between them. The CDR3 region is CASSLNPRGGNTEAFF. The CDR3 bases are TGTGCCAGCAGCTTAAACCCCAGGGGCGGAAACACTGAAGCTTTCTTT.

This clonotype has a count of ten or more. The rearrangement uses TRBV7-7 and TRBJ2-3; no firm D call. The CDR3 has 13 residues. Germline CDR1 reads SSHAT; CDR2 reads FNYEAQ (reference sequence). The germline V and J ends were trimmed by 5 bases and 3 bases, with 9 bases remaining between them. DNA for the CDR3: TGTGCCAGCAGCGGGTCGGTGACAGATACGCAGTATTTT. Protein: CASSGSVTDTQYF.

This clonotype was counted between two and nine times. The chain employs TRBV12-3 or TRBV12-4 and TRBJ1-2, with D possibly TRBD1 on 5 matching bases. The V end lost 7 bases, the J end lost 2 bases, and 14 bases lay between the germline ends. CDR3 length: 14 amino acids. The CDR3 nucleotides read TGTGCCAGCACTCCGGCCGGGGCGAACTATGGCTACACCTTC. Amino acid sequence: CASTPAGANYGYTF.

This clonotype was seen ten or more times. The V and J genes are TRBV5-1 and TRBJ2-5; TRBD2 agrees at 10 bases. This CDR3 is built from 16 residues. Germline trimming cut 0 bases from V and 5 bases from J; bases unmatched to any gene: 7. Germline CDR1 SGHRS, CDR2 YFSETQ. The CDR3 protein is CASSLGASGSAETQYF. The CDR3 DNA reads as TGCGCCAGCAGCTTGGGAGCTAGCGGGAGTGCGGAGACCCAGTACTTC.

The rearrangement joins TRBV24-1 to TRBJ2-3; 9 positions agree with TRBD2. After removal of 3 bases from V and 4 bases from J, the junction contained 7 bases not matched to a gene. In germline, CDR1 is KGHDR, CDR2 SFDVKD. This CDR3 spans 16 amino acids. CDR3 residues: CATSDRIAGAADTQYF. CDR3 sequence (DNA): TGTGCCACCAGTGATCGGATAGCGGGAGCCGCAGATACGCAGTATTTT.

In this sample, this clonotype turned up many times. The chain is built from TRBV12-3 or TRBV12-4 and TRBJ2-5; D is undetermined. V was clipped by 8 bases and J by 5 bases, with 6 bases between them. This CDR3 is 10 amino acids long. The CDR3 sequence: CASSQETQYF. CDR3 sequence (DNA): TGTGCCAGCTCCCAGGAGACCCAGTACTTC.

This clonotype has a count of ten or more. The rearrangement uses TRBV20-1 and TRBJ2-3; a possible D gene is TRBD2 (5 bases). From germline, CDR1 is DFQATT and CDR2 SNEGSKA (reference sequence). Trimming left V 2 bases short and J 3 bases short, with 21 bases between. The CDR3 is made up of 17 amino acids. The CDR3 region is CSARPYSSRVLTDTQYF. DNA for the CDR3: TGCAGTGCTAGACCCTACTCTAGCCGGGTCCTAACAGATACGCAGTATTTT.

This clonotype came up a few times. The rearrangement links TRBV18 to TRBJ1-5, with 8 bases lining up with TRBD1. V trimming: 2 bases; J trimming: 5 bases; junction bases outside the gene matches: 11. Per the germline V gene, CDR1 is KGHSH and CDR2 is LQKENI. The CDR3 contains 17 residues. Here the CDR3 DNA reads TGTGCCAGCTCACCAAGGCAGGGGGCAGGGAAGGATCAGCCCCAGCATTTT. Amino acids: CASSPRQGAGKDQPQHF.

Details on this clonotype: A far larger clone is just one base off, so this is likely a read error. The V call is TRBV5-6, the J call TRBJ2-7, with TRBD2 matching over 7 bases. This CDR3 has 17 residues. The V gene end was trimmed by 3 bases and the J gene end by 7 bases; junction bases not matched to a gene: 19. Germline values: CDR1 SGHDT, CDR2 YYEEEE. The CDR3 nucleotides are TGTGCCAGCAGCTCCTCCTGGGGGGGTGGGTCCTACAATGAGCAGTACTTC. This sequence encodes CASSSSWGGGSYNEQYF.

V usage is TRBV2 and J usage is TRBJ2-3; weak D call: TRBD2 (6 bases). From germline, CDR1 is SNHLY and CDR2 FYNNEI. V gave up 6 bases and J gave up 6 bases, with 16 bases separating them. The CDR3 totals 14 residues. The CDR3: CASSFRDSRDTQYF. CDR3 sequence (DNA): TGTGCCAGCAGCTTCAGGGACTCCAGGGATACGCAGTATTTT.

The sample holds many counts of this clonotype. Here the CDR3 DNA reads TGTGCCATGGGGGAGGGGGCTGGGCCCAGGCAGCCCCAGCATTTT. Residues: CAMGEGAGPRQPQHF. The chain employs TRBV2 and TRBJ1-5; TRBD1 matches at 7 bases. This CDR3 spans 15 amino acids. CDR1 is SNHLY and CDR2 is FYNNEI in the germline V gene. Trimming cost V 10 bases and J 7 bases; bases outside gene matches: 16.

This clonotype came up a few times. The chain employs TRBV9 and TRBJ1-1, with D unclear. Germline assignment: CDR1 SGDLS and CDR2 YYNGEE. This CDR3 contains 14 residues. The V end lost 2 bases, the J end lost 0 bases, and 8 bases lay between the germline ends. CDR3: CASSVTHMNTEAFF. CDR3 coding DNA: TGTGCCAGCAGCGTTACACATATGAACACTGAAGCTTTCTTT.

J is TRBJ1-1 and V is TRBV6-5, with no clear D. In germline, CDR1 is MNHEY, CDR2 SVGAGI. CDR3 length: 14 residues. V lost 0 bases and J lost 5, with 10 bases in between. CDR3 nucleotides: TGTGCCAGCAGTTACTCCAGGAGAGAGACTGAAGCTTTCTTT. Protein sequence: CASSYSRRETEAFF.

The J gene is TRBJ2-4, the V gene TRBV5-8, with no clear D. The V end was cut by 4 bases, the J end by 0 bases, with 11 bases between. Germline V lookup: CDR1 SGHTS, CDR2 YDEGEE. The CDR3 is 15 residues long. CDR3 sequence reads: CASSLIRLAKNIQYF. The CDR3 DNA follows: TGTGCCAGCAGCCTTATACGGCTAGCCAAAAACATTCAGTACTTC.

This clonotype was observed many times. The V call is TRBV15, the J call TRBJ2-2; D is tentatively TRBD1 or TRBD2 (7 bases each). The CDR3 covers 15 residues. Trimming took 5 bases from V and 7 from J, leaving 17 bases between them. In germline, CDR1 is LNHNV, CDR2 YYDKDF (reference sequence). The CDR3 is CATSLLGGGGGELFF. The CDR3 DNA sequence: TGTGCCACCAGCTTACTGGGAGGGGGCGGCGGGGAGCTGTTTTTT.

This clonotype appeared many times. This rearrangement joins TRBV28 to TRBJ2-7; D is unresolved. Trimming cost V 1 base and J 0 bases, with 4 bases left between them. The CDR3 runs 13 residues. Germline-derived CDR1 and CDR2 are MDHEN and SYDVKM. DNA for the CDR3: TGTGCCAGCAGTTTATTGGACTCCTACGAGCAGTACTTC. This sequence encodes CASSLLDSYEQYF.

This clonotype was detected only once. This may arise from a read error, as a much more abundant clone is one base away. The rearrangement links TRBV20-1 to TRBJ2-7; possibly TRBD2 for D (6 bases). CDR1 and CDR2 from the germline V gene are DFQATT and SNEGSKA (reference sequence). The CDR3 runs to 11 residues. The DNA for the CDR3 is TGCAGTGCTAGGGGAGGCTACGAGAAGTACTTC. Translating gives CSARGGYEKYF.

This clonotype was picked up a small number of times. This chain uses TRBV5-1 with TRBJ2-7; D remains unclear. Germline V lookup: CDR1 SGHRS, CDR2 YFSETQ. Trimming took off 3 bases at V and 3 bases at J, with 13 bases between the two ends. The CDR3 length is 14 residues. CDR3 in amino acids: CASSSEPTRYEQYF. The CDR3 DNA reads TGCGCCAGCAGCTCTGAACCGACCCGCTACGAGCAGTACTTC.

This clonotype was observed at least ten times. The chain combines TRBV13 with TRBJ2-1; 8 positions agree with TRBD1. The length of the CDR3 is 18 residues. Germline CDR1 is PRHDT and CDR2 is FYEKMQ (reference sequence). J gave up 2 bases and V 3 bases, and 12 bases lay outside the gene matches. The CDR3 sequence: CASSFRTGSAGAYNEQFF. CDR3 coding DNA: TGTGCCAGCAGCTTTCGGACAGGGTCAGCGGGCGCCTACAATGAGCAGTTCTTC. Full variable domain (rest looked up from reference TRBV13 and TRBJ2-1): AAGVIQSPRHLIKEKRETATLKCYPIPRHDTVYWYQQGPGQDPQFLISFYEKMQSDKGSIPDRFSAQQFSDYHSELNMSSLELGDSALYFCASSFRTGSAGAYNEQFFGPGTRLTVL.

For this clonotype: This likely reflects a read error, since a far larger clone is one base away. The chain is built from TRBV13 and TRBJ2-1; 7 nucleotides align to TRBD2. Looked up from germline, CDR1 is PRHDT and CDR2 is FYEKMQ (reference sequence). The CDR3 contains 17 residues. CDR3: CSSSSSWGGGSYNEQFF. The CDR3 DNA sequence: TGTTCCAGCAGCTCCTCCTGGGGGGGTGGGTCCTACAATGAGCAGTTCTTC.

This clonotype was recorded many times. The V call is TRBV7-2, the J call TRBJ1-2, with 8 bases fitting TRBD1. V trimming: 5 bases; J trimming: 1 base; junction bases outside the gene matches: 6. This CDR3 contains 15 residues. Germline lookup yields CDR1 SGHTA and CDR2 FQGNSA. The CDR3 sequence: CASSTRTGSNYGYTF. Here the CDR3 DNA reads TGTGCCAGCAGCACCCGGACAGGGAGTAACTATGGCTACACCTTC.

This clonotype appeared many times. As DNA, the CDR3 is TGTGCCAGCAGCATGGGAACGACGGGGACAGAATTTAACTATGGCTACACCTTC. Translation gives CASSMGTTGTEFNYGYTF. The J gene is TRBJ1-2, the V gene TRBV27; 7 nucleotides line up with TRBD1. The CDR3 totals 18 residues. J gave up 1 base and V 6 bases, and 17 bases lay outside the gene matches. Per germline, CDR1 MNHEY and CDR2 SMNVEV (reference sequence).